By sample share, the clone carrying this T cell receptor (beta chain) is medium-sized (0.01 to 0.1%). Antigen unknown. Treatment in this sample: approximately 11-day PBMC culture with coronavirus spike peptide pools or control peptides (ViraFEST assay). Cell culture was performed with 1.5 million to 2 million PBMCs per well in the presence of approximately 9.4 IU/ml IL-2 and 7.5 to 10 ug/ml peptide pools. Medium was half-exchanged with fresh IL-2 medium on days 3 and 7. With the Oncomine TCR Beta short-read assay, DNA from cultured CD4+ T cells was sequenced. TCRdb called the PCR reads again in MiXCR, with one record for every CDR3 protein. The table lists about 8,700 distinct CDR3 sequences, roughly 23% of them singletons. This entry belongs to a study of vaccination and CD4 T cells after COVID-19. Study context: From HCoV-229E, HCoV-OC43, HCoV-NL63 and SARS-CoV-2, overlapping spike peptides were used to stimulate the cells. Study results and limitations: Convalescent patients' vaccine-specific clones were spike mono-reactive in 304 of 307 cases.

The CDR3 runs 13 residues. Trimming removed 2 bases from V and 5 bases from J, with 7 bases in between. In germline, CDR1 is MNHEY, CDR2 SVGEGT. The chain couples TRBV6-2 or TRBV6-3 to TRBJ1-5; D call uncertain. Source material: cultured CD4+ T cells from blood. This TCR was sampled from a human donor with COVID-19. The CDR3 DNA follows: TGTGCCAGCAGTTACAACGGGGATCAGCCCCAGCATTTT. It specifies CASSYNGDQPQHF.